These T cell receptor beta chains were read from a single sample in a study of T cells after yellow fever vaccination. TCRdb re-called the 5' RACE reads with MiXCR, one entry per CDR3 protein. Of tens of thousands of distinct CDR3 sequences detected, about 6.5% appear once; the ten largest clones hold 30% to 45%. Sequencing used CD8+ T cells sorted from PBMCs, obtained 45 days after the first yellow fever vaccination. All receptors derive from a man aged 18 to 30 who received the YFV17D yellow fever vaccine. Each CDR3 is given with its conserved first and last residue. Fields, in order: V gene, CDR3 length, J gene, CDR3 protein.

TRBV10-2,15,TRBJ1-1,CASRGGDRGYTEAFF
TRBV9,17,TRBJ1-2,CASSVDSVGTGVYGYTF
TRBV7-6,13,TRBJ1-1,CASSPPGYTEAFF
TRBV20-1,13,TRBJ2-7,CSAILANRYEQYF
TRBV27,15,TRBJ2-7,CASSPGQGGSYEQYF
TRBV12-3/TRBV12-4,13,TRBJ1-2,CASSRQGAYGYTF
TRBV15,15,TRBJ2-3,CATSVGTSGTDTQYF
TRBV7-6,16,TRBJ2-1,CASSPYSGYGYNEQFF
TRBV9,12,TRBJ1-2,CASSAQPYGYTF
TRBV4-3,17,TRBJ2-3,CASSQDLGLAGTDTQYF
TRBV7-8,15,TRBJ2-2,CASRGQGVNTGELFF
TRBV5-1,16,TRBJ2-1,CASSLRDSLSYNEQFF
TRBV7-6,14,TRBJ2-3,CASSQAGFTDTQYF
TRBV7-8,15,TRBJ1-6,CASSIGTGDNSPLHF
TRBV7-3,16,TRBJ1-1,CASSLRGFGENTEAFF
TRBV6-5,14,TRBJ1-1,CASIDRGGNTEAFF
TRBV7-6,14,TRBJ1-4,CASSSLGGNEKLFF
TRBV3-1,19,TRBJ2-3,CASSQYQGEISRRTDTQYF
TRBV12-3/TRBV12-4,14,TRBJ2-2,CATDRGRETGELFF
TRBV7-2,11,TRBJ1-2,CASSSDSGYTF
TRBV7-6,15,TRBJ1-5,CASSPGANSNQPQHF
TRBV4-3,13,TRBJ2-3,CASSQDAPDTQYF
TRBV7-2,15,TRBJ2-3,CASSLGGSHTDTQYF
TRBV4-3,14,TRBJ1-2,CASSPGRGGDGYTF
TRBV27,14,TRBJ1-2,CASSLGGGTVGYTF
TRBV12-3/TRBV12-4,19,TRBJ2-3,CASSTRTSGVTFSTDTQYF
TRBV12-5,15,TRBJ1-5,CASGLGRGFNQPQHF
TRBV9,13,TRBJ2-1,CASTAGGTAEQFF
TRBV6-5,17,TRBJ2-1,CASSFRQRSGRHNEQFF
TRBV20-1,16,TRBJ2-3,CSARVLFSGGADTQYF
TRBV12-3/TRBV12-4,14,TRBJ2-3,CASFRRGDADTQYF
TRBV7-9,14,TRBJ1-5,CAAGGGSTHQPQHF
TRBV10-3,14,TRBJ1-2,CATLGPEFNYGYTF
TRBV4-2,13,TRBJ2-6,CASSQPGQRKGTF
TRBV29-1,12,TRBJ2-1,CSVERGGSEQFF
TRBV7-2,15,TRBJ2-1,CASSSRGSSYNEQFF
TRBV6-6,11,TRBJ2-3,CASIQRGTQYF
TRBV3-1,14,TRBJ1-6,CASSQMTGNSPLHF
TRBV10-3,12,TRBJ2-5,CAISVSQETQYF
TRBV5-1,14,TRBJ2-3,CASSLEGGPDTQYF
TRBV7-9,12,TRBJ2-3,CASSRPSERQYF
TRBV4-3,20,TRBJ2-6,CASSQDERGTGKPGANVLTF
TRBV2,16,TRBJ2-1,CASSGPWAGDYNEQFF
TRBV7-8,16,TRBJ2-5,CASSLAIQGQRETQYF
TRBV4-1,14,TRBJ2-1,CASSQSTGHNEQFF
TRBV28,14,TRBJ2-5,CASSFGGTGRTQYF
TRBV20-1,15,TRBJ2-1,CSASRVAGGPNEQFF
TRBV7-2,13,TRBJ1-6,CASSSLRDSPLHF
TRBV10-3,12,TRBJ1-2,CAIRVGSYGYTF
TRBV4-2,14,TRBJ2-7,CASSQDLKAYEQYF
TRBV12-3/TRBV12-4,17,TRBJ2-1,CASSLRGRVTGHNEQFF